These 21 T cell receptor beta chains share one sample of origin, sequenced in a study of OX40 agonist ivuxolimab in advanced cancers. TCRdb's copy holds only in-frame clones and misses some; the assay was immunoSEQ multiplex PCR. This table holds about 48,000 clones, 80% to 90% found once. Source: CD4+ or CD8+ T cells sorted from blood, taken in a trial of the OX40 agonist ivuxolimab. The receptors shown here come from an adult with an advanced solid tumor such as melanoma, head and neck, liver or kidney cancer.

The J gene is TRBJ2-1, the V gene TRBV7-6; 10 positions agree with TRBD2. The V segment lost 5 bases and the J segment 5 bases; nucleotides outside the gene matches: 21. Per the germline V gene, CDR1 is SGHVS and CDR2 is FNYEAQ. The CDR3 loop spans 20 amino acids. CDR3 in amino acids: CASSTRHNHLAGEINNEQFF. DNA for the CDR3: TGTGCCAGCAGCACGCGACACAACCATCTAGCGGGGGAAATAAACAATGAGCAGTTCTTC. Filled out from reference TRBV7-6 and TRBJ2-1, the complete variable domain reads GAGVSQSPRYKVTKRGQDVALRCDPISGHVSLYWYRQALGQGPEFLTYFNYEAQQDKSGLPNDRFSAERPEGSISTLTIQRTEQRDSAMYRCASSTRHNHLAGEINNEQFFGPGTRLTVL.

The chain is built from TRBV19 and TRBJ2-7; 8 bases are shared with TRBD2. From germline, CDR1 is LNHDA and CDR2 SQIVND (reference sequence). The CDR3 is made up of 13 amino acids. Losses at the gene ends were 1 base for V and 7 bases for J; bases not matched to a gene: 3. For the CDR3, the DNA is TGTGCCAGTAGTATAGCCCCGGGGGGGGAGCAGTACTTC. It translates to CASSIAPGGEQYF.

The rearrangement uses TRBV18 and TRBJ1-1; D is uncertain. Trimming took 6 bases from V and 1 from J, leaving 12 bases between them. The CDR3 has 14 amino acids. Germline CDR1 is KGHSH and CDR2 is LQKENI. The CDR3 loop is CASSPNKGNTEAFF. The CDR3 DNA is TGTGCCAGCTCTCCTAACAAAGGGAACACTGAAGCTTTCTTT. The entire variable domain, with the rest obtained from reference TRBV18 and TRBJ1-1, is as follows: NAGVMQNPRHLVRRRGQEARLRCSPMKGHSHVYWYRQLPEEGLKFMVYLQKENIIDESGMPKERFSAEFPKEGPSILRIQQVVRGDSAAYFCASSPNKGNTEAFFGQGTRLTVV.

This clone has just a few counts. The V gene is TRBV21-1, the J gene TRBJ1-5; TRBD1, the D gene given by the table, was not confirmed from the DNA. TRBV21-1 is labeled a pseudogene. The CDR3 extends over 16 amino acids. The CDR3 reads CASNARRDRSNQPQHF. DNA of the CDR3: TGTGCCAGCAACGCCCGCCGGGACAGAAGCAATCAGCCCCAGCATTTT.

The chain joins TRBV7-8 to TRBJ2-6, with unresolved D. The CDR3 contains 17 residues. V lost 1 base to trimming and J lost 0 bases, with 10 bases between them. Germline V gene lookup returns CDR1 SGHVS and CDR2 FQNEAQ. The CDR3 coding sequence is TGTGCCAGCAGCTTAGTAGGCTTCAACTCTGGGGCCAACGTCCTGACTTTC. Residues: CASSLVGFNSGANVLTF.

This clone has a handful of counts. This chain uses TRBV5-8 with TRBJ2-5; tentatively, D is TRBD2 (5 bases). Between the trimmed V and J ends, which lost 7 bases and 3 bases, there was a span of 13 bases. The CDR3 is 13 amino acids. Germline CDR1 and CDR2: SGHTS and YDEGEE. In DNA, the CDR3 is TGTGCCAGCGATCCCCGGGGTAAAGAGACCCAGTACTTC. Amino acids: CASDPRGKETQYF.

The chain links TRBV18 to TRBJ2-5; D possibly corresponds to TRBD2 (6 bases). The germline gives CDR1 KGHSH, CDR2 LQKENI. Trimming cost V 4 bases and J 5 bases, with 20 bases left between them. This CDR3 has 16 residues. The CDR3 DNA is TGTGCCAGCTCACTAACCATAGCGGCATTTGGGGAGACCCAGTACTTC. Amino acid sequence: CASSLTIAAFGETQYF.

A remark on this clone: The CDR3 does not close with the conserved phenylalanine or tryptophan, likely indicating a read error. The chain joins TRBV4-1 to TRBJ2-7; TRBD2 matches at 7 bases. The CDR3 consists of 17 residues. Germline-derived CDR1 and CDR2 are MGHRA and YSYEKL. J lost 2 bases, V lost 0 bases, and 10 bases had no gene match. The DNA of the CDR3 is TGCGCCAGCAGCCAAGATTCCGGTAGCGGGTCACCCTACGAGCAGTACCTC. Residues: CASSQDSGSGSPYEQYL.

The chain employs TRBV30 and TRBJ1-6; D gene unclear. This CDR3 is 13 amino acids long. In germline, CDR1 is GTSNPN, CDR2 SVGIG (reference sequence). Trimming cost V 2 bases and J 9 bases, with 11 bases left between them. CDR3 loop: CAWSWGGSSPLHF. The CDR3 DNA reads TGTGCCTGGAGTTGGGGTGGGAGTTCACCCCTCCACTTT.

This chain uses TRBV30 with TRBJ1-1; D call uncertain. Trimming took 3 bases from V and 2 from J, leaving 4 bases between them. This CDR3 contains 11 residues. Germline-derived CDR1 and CDR2 are GTSNPN and SVGIG (reference sequence). The CDR3 nucleotides are TGTGCCTGGAGGCACAACACTGAAGCTTTCTTT. It translates to CAWRHNTEAFF.

This chain joins TRBV2 and TRBJ1-1; D may be TRBD1 (5 bases). The germline gives CDR1 SNHLY, CDR2 FYNNEI. Between the trimmed V and J ends, which lost 4 bases and 3 bases, there was a span of 12 bases. This CDR3 is built from 14 residues. CDR3 region: CASSGGGVDTEAFF. DNA of the CDR3: TGTGCCAGCAGTGGCGGGGGGGTAGACACTGAAGCTTTCTTT. Looking up the rest from reference TRBV2 and TRBJ1-1 gives the full variable domain: EPEVTQTPSHQVTQMGQEVILRCVPISNHLYFYWYRQILGQKVEFLVSFYNNEISEKSEIFDDQFSVERPDGSNFTLKIRSTKLEDSAMYFCASSGGGVDTEAFFGQGTRLTVV.

The chain has TRBV29-1 and TRBJ1-4, with D unresolved. The CDR3 is 11 amino acids. Trimming removed 3 bases from V and 7 bases from J, with 6 bases in between. Germline V CDR1 and CDR2: SQVTM, ANQGSEA. This CDR3 is CSVEGGEKLFF. CDR3 sequence (DNA): TGCAGCGTTGAGGGTGGTGAAAAACTGTTTTTT. The full variable domain, with the rest looked up from reference TRBV29-1 and TRBJ1-4, is SAVISQKPSRDICQRGTSLTIQCQVDSQVTMMFWYRQQPGQSLTLIATANQGSEATYESGFVIDKFPISRPNLTFSTLTVSNMSPEDSSIYLCSVEGGEKLFFGSGTQLSVL.

The genes are TRBV5-1 and TRBJ2-2; TRBD1 is a possible D gene (5 bases). In germline, CDR1 is SGHRS, CDR2 YFSETQ. The CDR3 consists of 14 residues. V was trimmed by 4 bases and J by 3 bases, leaving 10 bases between them. The CDR3 region is CASSIRDYTGELFF. CDR3 nucleotides: TGCGCCAGCAGCATCAGGGATTACACCGGGGAGCTGTTTTTT.

The chain links TRBV18 to TRBJ1-1, with D perhaps TRBD1 (6 bases). Per germline, CDR1 KGHSH and CDR2 LQKENI. The CDR3 runs 14 residues. V was clipped by 3 bases and J by 2 bases, with 10 bases between them. CDR3 coding DNA: TGTGCCAGCTCACCGATACAGGGAAACACTGAAGCTTTCTTT. It specifies CASSPIQGNTEAFF.

J is TRBJ2-1 and V is TRBV27; D assignment may be TRBD1 or TRBD2 (6 bases each). V lost 3 bases and J lost 4, with 10 bases in between. This CDR3 comprises 14 residues. Germline CDR1 is MNHEY and CDR2 is SMNVEV (reference sequence). The DNA of the CDR3 is TGTGCCAGCAGTTTGGGGGGCTGGTACAATGAGCAGTTCTTC. As protein: CASSLGGWYNEQFF.

The chain combines TRBV7-2 with TRBJ2-1, with a weak D call TRBD2 (5 bases). Germline loops: CDR1 SGHTA, CDR2 FQGNSA. The CDR3 runs 13 residues. Trimming stripped 1 base from V and 9 bases from J, with 10 bases between. In nucleotides, the CDR3 is TGTGCCAGCAGCTTAGGCGGGCCCGGTGAGCAGTTCTTC. Its translation: CASSLGGPGEQFF.

This rearrangement joins TRBV6-1 to TRBJ2-1, with D unclear. The CDR3 loop spans 17 amino acids. The V end was cut by 7 bases, the J end by 0 bases, with 19 bases between. The germline gives CDR1 MNHNS, CDR2 SASEGT. The CDR3 DNA sequence: TGTGCCAGCAATGAGGACCGACCCGCCTTCTCCTACAATGAGCAGTTCTTC. It codes for CASNEDRPAFSYNEQFF.

The chain is built from TRBV19 and TRBJ1-6; D is undetermined. The V gene lost 3 bases and the J gene lost 6 bases, with 6 bases spanning the gap. The length of the CDR3 is 13 residues. Per germline, CDR1 LNHDA and CDR2 SQIVND (reference sequence). The CDR3 sequence is CASSITANSPLHF. The CDR3 nucleotides are TGTGCCAGTAGTATTACAGCTAATTCACCCCTCCACTTT.

The rearrangement links TRBV5-7 to TRBJ1-4; 9 nucleotides align to TRBD1. TRBV5-7 qualifies as an ORF whose function is uncertain. The CDR3 runs 17 residues. The V gene end was trimmed by 0 bases and the J gene end by 5 bases; junction bases not matched to a gene: 8. The CDR3 coding sequence is TGTGCCAGCAGCTTGGAAGGACAGGGGCCTCTGAATGAAAAACTGTTTTTT. Protein sequence: CASSLEGQGPLNEKLFF.

This clone was recorded a few times. The chain recombines TRBV25-1 with TRBJ2-2, with D perhaps TRBD1 or TRBD2 (5 bases each). The CDR3 spans 16 residues. V gave up 8 bases and J gave up 4 bases, with 20 bases separating them. The germline gives CDR1 MGHDK, CDR2 SYGVNS. CDR3 bases: TGTGCCAGCGGCCCCTGGGGGACGGCATTCACCGGGGAGCTGTTTTTT. Encoded protein: CASGPWGTAFTGELFF.

V gene TRBV7-8 combines with J gene TRBJ2-1, with TRBD1 matching over 8 bases. The CDR3 runs 17 residues. J was trimmed by 4 bases and V by 6 bases; bases with no gene match: 14. Per germline, CDR1 SGHVS and CDR2 FQNEAQ. The CDR3 here is CASRLDRGLILYNEQFF. CDR3 in DNA: TGTGCCAGCAGGCTAGACAGGGGTCTAATTTTGTACAATGAGCAGTTCTTC.